The text below deals with one TCR beta chain. Its antigen is not known. This table comes from immunoSEQ multiplex PCR, and its TCRdb copy is limited to in-frame clones, with some not included. The sample holds approximately 12,000 clones, roughly nine tenths seen once. The data are from a study of STAT3 mutations in large granular lymphocyte leukemia. Study summary: Roughly half the longitudinally sequenced T-LGLL patients had canonical STAT3 mutations.

Points from the study as a whole: At least one immunodominant TCR beta clonotype appeared in every T-cell large granular lymphocyte leukemia patient. Some patients had dominant TCR clones larger than their STAT3 mutant burden.

The CDR3 has 14 amino acids. Germline CDR1 SGHRS, CDR2 YFSETQ. J lost 1 base, V lost 2 bases, and 2 bases had no gene match. The V and J genes are TRBV5-1 and TRBJ2-5; TRBD2 matches 7 bases. Sequencing used peripheral blood mononuclear cells. The clonotype was recovered from a man aged 35 to 55 with T-cell large granular lymphocyte leukemia. Some clones in this sample may be carry-over from other donors' samples. The chain's CDR3 is CASSLTGGQETQYF. The DNA of the CDR3 is TGCGCCAGCAGCTTAACGGGGGGCCAAGAGACCCAGTACTTC.